This T cell receptor beta chain was recovered during a study of cytomegalovirus exposure and HLA in healthy donors. As for the study in general: Falling in the Caucasian-associated ancestry cluster were about four fifths of approximately 410 genotyped donors.

Deletions cut 0 bases from V and 7 bases from J, with 14 bases between. This CDR3 region has 15 residues. Germline loops: CDR1 SGHNT, CDR2 YYREEE (reference sequence). Study-level points and caveats: Solely CMV serostatus was available to characterize immune exposure. Among CMV-associated TCR beta chains, most appeared HLA-restricted in a later analysis.

The PCR employed 60 Vbeta primers together with 13 Jbeta primers. TCRdb keeps only in-frame clones here, not all; method: immunoSEQ multiplex PCR. The sample shows 250,000 to 350,000 clones, around two thirds of them seen only once. This clone has just a few counts. Antigen: not known. The chain employs TRBV5-4 and TRBJ1-5; D is possibly TRBD1 (5 bases). The sequencing input was PBMCs. The sequence derives from a female donor in good health and CMV-seronegative. The CDR3 sequence is CASSLGGASRQPQHF. The CDR3 coding sequence is TGTGCCAGCAGCTTGGGCGGGGCGAGCAGACAGCCCCAGCATTTT.